These 15 T cell receptor beta chains were sequenced from one sample in a study of blood T cell repertoires in COVID-19. Data came from immunoSEQ multiplex PCR; TCRdb stores just in-frame clones and leaves some out. The sample shows around 260,000 clones, over 75% of them seen only once. The material sequenced was peripheral blood. The receptor set was obtained from a human donor in a cohort sampled during active COVID-19.

This chain links TRBV9 with TRBJ2-7, with 7 nucleotides matching TRBD2. Germline V gene sequence: CDR1 SGDLS, CDR2 YYNGEE. Germline trimming cut 7 bases from V and 4 bases from J; bases unmatched to any gene: 14. The CDR3 has 15 residues. Written as DNA, the CDR3 is TGTGCCAGCGGAGCCCAGCGGGACTGGGAATACGAGCAGTACTTC. This sequence encodes CASGAQRDWEYEQYF. The whole variable domain, filled in from reference TRBV9 and TRBJ2-7, reads DSGVTQTPKHLITATGQRVTLRCSPRSGDLSVYWYQQSLDQGLQFLIQYYNGEERAKGNILERFSAQQFPDLHSELNLSSLELGDSALYFCASGAQRDWEYEQYFGPGTRLTVT.

This clone was detected a few times. This chain uses TRBV28 with TRBJ2-3, with 7 bases matching TRBD2. V was pared by 6 bases and J by 5 bases, with 23 bases of the junction left unmatched. Germline assignment: CDR1 MDHEN and CDR2 SYDVKM. The CDR3 extends over 19 amino acids. This CDR3 is CASSHSARGEGSYRDTQYF. For the CDR3, the DNA is TGTGCCAGCAGCCACTCCGCAAGAGGGGAGGGCAGTTATAGAGATACGCAGTATTTT. Looking up the rest from reference TRBV28 and TRBJ2-3 gives the full variable domain: DVKVTQSSRYLVKRTGEKVFLECVQDMDHENMFWYRQDPGLGLRLIYFSYDVKMKEKGDIPEGYSVSREKKERFSLILESASTNQTSMYLCASSHSARGEGSYRDTQYFGPGTRLTVL.

This clone showed up just once. The chain joins TRBV5-1 to TRBJ2-1, with 7 bases identical to TRBD2. Germline V CDR1 and CDR2: SGHRS, YFSETQ. J lost 2 bases, V lost 4 bases, and 6 bases had no gene match. CDR3 length: 15 residues. The CDR3: CASSLGTTTYNEQFF. CDR3 in DNA: TGCGCCAGCAGCCTAGGGACTACCACCTACAATGAGCAGTTCTTC.

V gene TRBV14 combines with J gene TRBJ2-4; perhaps TRBD1 as D (6 bases). This CDR3 comprises 13 residues. Deletions cut 1 base from V and 12 bases from J, with 13 bases between. Germline V gene lookup returns CDR1 SGHDN and CDR2 FVKESK. The CDR3 loop reads CASSQVPRGDQYF. The CDR3 coding sequence is TGTGCCAGCAGCCAAGTACCCAGGGGTGATCAGTACTTC.

The J gene is TRBJ2-7, the V gene TRBV7-9, with 11 bases identical to TRBD2. V was clipped by 8 bases and J by 2 bases; unmatched bases: 11. The CDR3 contains 16 residues. CDR1 is SEHNR, CDR2 FQNEAQ, per germline (reference sequence). The CDR3 DNA reads as TGTGCCAGCGACCGACTAGCGGGACACCCAACCTACGAGCAGTACTTC. It encodes CASDRLAGHPTYEQYF.

The V gene is TRBV9, the J gene TRBJ1-2, with 11 positions matching TRBD1. V was clipped by 7 bases and J by 3 bases; unmatched bases: 5. The CDR3 extends over 14 amino acids. The germline V gene has CDR1 SGDLS and CDR2 YYNGEE. The CDR3 DNA reads as TGTGCCAGCGTGCGGACAGGGGGCGACTATGGCTACACCTTC. As protein: CASVRTGGDYGYTF.

V gene TRBV10-3 combines with J gene TRBJ1-5; D uncertain. This CDR3 has 14 residues. CDR1 ENHRY and CDR2 SYGVKD come from the germline V gene. Between the trimmed V and J ends, which lost 3 bases and 4 bases, there was a span of 10 bases. The CDR3 DNA follows: TGTGCCATCAGTGATAATACTCTTAATCAGCCCCAGCATTTT. Amino acids: CAISDNTLNQPQHF.

The chain is built from TRBV25-1 and TRBJ2-1; D perhaps matches TRBD2 (6 bases). The CDR3 is made up of 12 amino acids. Trimming cost V 7 bases and J 5 bases, with 9 bases left between them. CDR1 and CDR2 from the germline V gene are MGHDK and SYGVNS. CDR3 sequence reads: CASKGGNNEQFF. CDR3 coding DNA: TGTGCCAGCAAGGGAGGCAACAATGAGCAGTTCTTC.

The J gene is TRBJ2-7, the V gene TRBV4-1, with 7 bases identical to TRBD2. The CDR3 runs 19 residues. CDR1 and CDR2 from the germline V gene are MGHRA and YSYEKL. V trimming: 0 bases; J trimming: 1 base; junction bases outside the gene matches: 15. The CDR3 DNA reads as TGCGCCAGCAGCCAAGAGGGGGGGGTTAGGAGGGAGGGATCCTACGAGCAGTACTTC. This translates into CASSQEGGVRREGSYEQYF.

The chain links TRBV2 to TRBJ2-5, with D tentatively TRBD2 (6 bases). The CDR3 covers 14 residues. V lost 7 bases and J 3 bases, leaving 15 bases between the germline ends. CDR1 SNHLY and CDR2 FYNNEI come from the germline V gene. CDR3 coding DNA: TGTGCCAGCAACCAATTTAGCGGAAAAGAGACCCAGTACTTC. Translation: CASNQFSGKETQYF.

The J gene is TRBJ1-5, the V gene TRBV30, with TRBD1 matching 7 bases. CDR1 is GTSNPN, CDR2 SVGIG, per germline (reference sequence). The CDR3 has 13 residues. The V and J ends lost 4 bases and 4 bases, in that order; junction bases with no gene match: 4. The CDR3 DNA sequence: TGTGCCTGGACAGGGGGGCTTAATCAGCCCCAGCATTTT. This encodes CAWTGGLNQPQHF.

Here the CDR3 DNA reads TGTGCCATGGCGGGAGATCACAATGAGCAGTTCTTC. This sequence encodes CAMAGDHNEQFF. V usage is TRBV10-3 and J usage is TRBJ2-1; TRBD2 matches 7 bases. The CDR3 is 12 residues long. The J segment lost 5 bases and the V segment lost 9 bases, leaving 4 bases of the junction unmatched. The V gene's germline CDR1 is ENHRY and CDR2 SYGVKD.

This sequence joins TRBV5-1 and TRBJ1-5, with D perhaps TRBD1 (5 bases). Germline-derived CDR1 and CDR2 are SGHRS and YFSETQ. Trimming took off 3 bases at V and 6 bases at J, with 16 bases between the two ends. This CDR3 region has 15 residues. CDR3 nucleotides: TGCGCCAGCAGCTCCGGACCGCTCCAGGGTCAGCCCCAGCATTTT. Protein: CASSSGPLQGQPQHF. The full variable domain, completed using reference TRBV5-1 and TRBJ1-5, is KAGVTQTPRYLIKTRGQQVTLSCSPISGHRSVSWYQQTPGQGLQFLFEYFSETQRNKGNFPGRFSGRQFSNSRSEMNVSTLELGDSALYLCASSSGPLQGQPQHFGDGTRLSIL.

The chain joins TRBV7-2 to TRBJ1-1, with a weak D call TRBD1 (5 bases). CDR1 is SGHTA, CDR2 FQGNSA, per germline. Trimming stripped 5 bases from V and 5 bases from J, with 12 bases between. CDR3 length: 13 amino acids. The DNA of the CDR3 is TGTGCCAGCAGCCTCTCGGGGGGAACTGAAGCTTTCTTT. As protein: CASSLSGGTEAFF.

The gene calls are TRBV6-6 and TRBJ1-1, with D hard to call. Germline V lookup: CDR1 MNHNY, CDR2 SVGAGI (reference sequence). V shed 5 bases and J shed 2 bases, with 6 bases lying between them. The CDR3 is 12 residues long. CDR3 nucleotides: TGTGCCAGCAGTGCGAAAAACACTGAAGCTTTCTTT. Its protein is CASSAKNTEAFF.